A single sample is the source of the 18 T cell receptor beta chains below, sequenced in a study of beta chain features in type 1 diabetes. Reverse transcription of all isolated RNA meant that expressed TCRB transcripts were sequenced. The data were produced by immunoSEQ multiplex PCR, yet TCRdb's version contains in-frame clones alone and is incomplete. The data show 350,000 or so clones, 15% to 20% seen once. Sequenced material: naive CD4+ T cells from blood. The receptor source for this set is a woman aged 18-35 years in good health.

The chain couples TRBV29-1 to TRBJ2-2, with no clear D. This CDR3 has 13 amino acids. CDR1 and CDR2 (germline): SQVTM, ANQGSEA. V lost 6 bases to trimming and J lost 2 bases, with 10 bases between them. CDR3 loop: CSVRMHNTGELFF. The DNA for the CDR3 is TGCAGCGTGAGGATGCATAACACCGGGGAGCTGTTTTTT.

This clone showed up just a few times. The CDR3 is CAIRGRGNTGELFF. CDR3 DNA sequence: TGTGCCATCAGGGGCAGGGGAAACACCGGGGAGCTGTTTTTT. This chain connects TRBV11-2 to TRBJ2-2; D may be TRBD1 (6 bases). The CDR3 consists of 14 residues. V lost 10 bases to trimming and J lost 2 bases, with 14 bases between them. Germline loops: CDR1 SGHAT, CDR2 FQNNGV.

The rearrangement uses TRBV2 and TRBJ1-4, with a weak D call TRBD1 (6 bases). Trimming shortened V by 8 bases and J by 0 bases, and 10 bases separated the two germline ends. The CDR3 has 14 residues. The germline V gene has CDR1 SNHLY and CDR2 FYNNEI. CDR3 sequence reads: CASGQGSTNEKLFF. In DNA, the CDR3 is TGTGCCAGCGGGCAGGGGTCAACTAATGAAAAACTGTTTTTT.

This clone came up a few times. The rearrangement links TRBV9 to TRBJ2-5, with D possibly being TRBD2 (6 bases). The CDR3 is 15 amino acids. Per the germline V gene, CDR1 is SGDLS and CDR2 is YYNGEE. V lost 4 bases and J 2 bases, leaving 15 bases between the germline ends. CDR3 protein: CASSPTGLLQETQYF. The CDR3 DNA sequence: TGTGCCAGCAGCCCAACAGGACTACTGCAAGAGACCCAGTACTTC.

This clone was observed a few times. CDR3 DNA sequence: TGTGCCATCGGGTCGGGGACAGGGGGCGATGAGCAGTTCTTC. Translation gives CAIGSGTGGDEQFF. The chain couples TRBV10-3 to TRBJ2-1; 12 bases agree with TRBD1. This CDR3 spans 14 amino acids. Germline CDR1 is ENHRY and CDR2 is SYGVKD. Losses at the gene ends were 8 bases for V and 8 bases for J; bases not matched to a gene: 7.

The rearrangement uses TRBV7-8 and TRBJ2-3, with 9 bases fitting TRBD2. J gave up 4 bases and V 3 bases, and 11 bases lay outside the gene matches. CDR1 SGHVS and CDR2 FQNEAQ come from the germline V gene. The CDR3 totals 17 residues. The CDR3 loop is CASSFNGARLAADTQYF. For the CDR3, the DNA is TGTGCCAGCAGCTTCAATGGTGCGAGACTAGCGGCAGATACGCAGTATTTT.

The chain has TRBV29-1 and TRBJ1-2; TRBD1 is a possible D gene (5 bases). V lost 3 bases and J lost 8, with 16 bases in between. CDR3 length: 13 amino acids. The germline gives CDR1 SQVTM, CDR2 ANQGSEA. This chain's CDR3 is CSVENLGDTGYTF. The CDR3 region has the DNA TGCAGCGTTGAGAATCTAGGGGATACGGGCTACACCTTC.

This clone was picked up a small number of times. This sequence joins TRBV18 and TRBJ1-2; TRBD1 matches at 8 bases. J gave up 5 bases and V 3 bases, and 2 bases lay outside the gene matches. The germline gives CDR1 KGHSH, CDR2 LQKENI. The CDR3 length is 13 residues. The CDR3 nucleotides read TGTGCCAGCTCACCGGACAGGGAGTATGGCTACACCTTC. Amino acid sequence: CASSPDREYGYTF.

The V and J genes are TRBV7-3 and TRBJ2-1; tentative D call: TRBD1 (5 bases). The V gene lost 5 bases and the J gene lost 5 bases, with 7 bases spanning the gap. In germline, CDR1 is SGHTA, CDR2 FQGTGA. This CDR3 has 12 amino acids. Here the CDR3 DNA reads TGTGCCAGCAGCGAACAGGACAATGAGCAGTTCTTC. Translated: CASSEQDNEQFF.

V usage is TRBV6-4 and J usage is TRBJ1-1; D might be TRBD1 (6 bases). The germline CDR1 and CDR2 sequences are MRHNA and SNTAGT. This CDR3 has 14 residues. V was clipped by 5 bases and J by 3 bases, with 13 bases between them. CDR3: CASSIQGGDTEAFF. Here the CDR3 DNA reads TGTGCCAGCAGTATACAGGGCGGTGACACTGAAGCTTTCTTT.

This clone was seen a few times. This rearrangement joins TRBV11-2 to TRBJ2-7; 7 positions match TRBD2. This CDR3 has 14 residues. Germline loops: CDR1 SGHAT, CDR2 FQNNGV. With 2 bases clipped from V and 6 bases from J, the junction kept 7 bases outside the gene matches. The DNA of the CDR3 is TGTGCCAGCAGCTTATCGGCGGGAGCGCCCGAGCAGTACTTC. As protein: CASSLSAGAPEQYF.

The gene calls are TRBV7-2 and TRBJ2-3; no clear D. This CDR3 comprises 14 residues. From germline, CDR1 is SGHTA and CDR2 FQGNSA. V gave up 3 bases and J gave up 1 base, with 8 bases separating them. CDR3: CASSFTPGTDTQYF. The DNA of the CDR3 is TGTGCCAGCAGCTTTACTCCCGGCACAGATACGCAGTATTTT.

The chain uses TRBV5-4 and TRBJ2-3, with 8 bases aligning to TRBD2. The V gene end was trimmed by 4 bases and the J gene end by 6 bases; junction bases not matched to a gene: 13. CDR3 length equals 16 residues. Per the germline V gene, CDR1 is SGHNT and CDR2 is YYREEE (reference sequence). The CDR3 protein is CASSPAYGGARDTQYF. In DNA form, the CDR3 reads TGTGCCAGCAGCCCGGCCTACGGGGGGGCTCGGGATACGCAGTATTTT.

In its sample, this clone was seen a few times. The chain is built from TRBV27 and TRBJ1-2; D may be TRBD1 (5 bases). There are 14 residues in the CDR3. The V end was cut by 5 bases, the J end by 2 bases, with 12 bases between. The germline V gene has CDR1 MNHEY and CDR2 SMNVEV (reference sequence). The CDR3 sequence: CASSKTDKNYGYTF. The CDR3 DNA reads TGTGCCAGCAGTAAGACAGACAAGAACTATGGCTACACCTTC.

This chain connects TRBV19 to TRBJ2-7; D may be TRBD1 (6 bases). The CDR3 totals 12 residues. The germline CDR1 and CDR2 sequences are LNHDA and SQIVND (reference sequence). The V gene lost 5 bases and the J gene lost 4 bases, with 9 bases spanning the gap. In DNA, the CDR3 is TGTGCCAGTAGTGGTACAGGGTACGAGCAGTACTTC. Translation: CASSGTGYEQYF. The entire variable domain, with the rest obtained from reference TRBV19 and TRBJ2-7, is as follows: DGGITQSPKYLFRKEGQNVTLSCEQNLNHDAMYWYRQDPGQGLRLIYYSQIVNDFQKGDIAEGYSVSREKKESFPLTVTSAQKNPTAFYLCASSGTGYEQYFGPGTRLTVT.

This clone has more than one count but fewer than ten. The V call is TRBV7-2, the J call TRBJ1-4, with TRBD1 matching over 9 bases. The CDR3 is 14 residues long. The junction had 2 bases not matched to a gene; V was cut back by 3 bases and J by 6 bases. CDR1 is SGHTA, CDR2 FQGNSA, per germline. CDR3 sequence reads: CASSLTGGDEKLFF. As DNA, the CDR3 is TGTGCCAGCAGCTTGACAGGGGGGGATGAAAAACTGTTTTTT.

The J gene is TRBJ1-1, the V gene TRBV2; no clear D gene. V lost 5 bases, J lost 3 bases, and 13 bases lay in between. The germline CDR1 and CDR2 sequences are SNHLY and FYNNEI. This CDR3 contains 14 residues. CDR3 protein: CASSLITSHTEAFF. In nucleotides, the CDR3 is TGTGCCAGCAGTCTGATAACATCCCACACTGAAGCTTTCTTT.

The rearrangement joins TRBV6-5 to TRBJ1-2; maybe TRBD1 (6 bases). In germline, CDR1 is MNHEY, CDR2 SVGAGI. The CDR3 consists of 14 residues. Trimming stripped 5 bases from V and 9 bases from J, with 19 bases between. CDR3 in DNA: TGTGCCAGCAGTCCCACAGGGACCGTGGCTCGCTACACCTTC. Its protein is CASSPTGTVARYTF.